These 20 T cell receptor beta chains were all obtained from the same sample, sequenced in a study of T cells in Graves' hyperthyroidism and ophthalmopathy. TCR beta CDR3 sequences were amplified from RNA transcripts. HTBI primers were employed in a first-round RT-PCR of the TCR CDR3. A single record per CDR3 protein comes from TCRdb applying MiXCR to the multiplex PCR reads. Among more than 150,000 distinct CDR3 sequences listed, 15% to 20% were seen once. The sequenced sample was blood. Every receptor here comes from a woman aged 45-60 years with Graves' hyperthyroidism.

This clonotype has a count of ten or more. The J gene is TRBJ1-1, the V gene TRBV28; D remains unclear. There are 13 residues in the CDR3. In germline, CDR1 is MDHEN, CDR2 SYDVKM. Trimming removed 4 bases at V and 11 bases at J, with 17 bases between. The CDR3 loop reads CASSSPRAGGAFF. Here the CDR3 DNA reads TGTGCCAGCAGTTCCCCCCGGGCCGGAGGGGCTTTCTTT.

This clonotype has a count of ten or more. The chain joins TRBV7-3 to TRBJ2-1, with 12 bases identical to TRBD2. Germline V gene data show CDR1 as SGHTA and CDR2 as FQGTGA. The ends lost 5 bases at V and 4 bases at J; junction bases unmatched: 6. This CDR3 has 16 amino acids. CDR3 DNA: TGTGCCAGCAGCCCATCTAGCGGGGGGGCATACAATGAGCAGTTCTTC. This encodes CASSPSSGGAYNEQFF.

This clonotype was found many times. This chain links TRBV5-1 with TRBJ2-4; D assignment may be TRBD1 or TRBD2 (5 bases each). The germline V gene has CDR1 SGHRS and CDR2 YFSETQ. The CDR3 loop spans 14 amino acids. V was trimmed by 5 bases and J by 8 bases, leaving 17 bases between them. The CDR3 sequence: CASSSGTPNDIQYF. CDR3 bases: TGCGCCAGCAGTTCCGGGACGCCGAACGACATTCAGTACTTC.

The genes are TRBV19 and TRBJ2-1; TRBD2 agrees at 9 bases. This CDR3 has 18 residues. Germline V gene data show CDR1 as LNHDA and CDR2 as SQIVND (reference sequence). The V gene end was trimmed by 3 bases and the J gene end by 10 bases; junction bases not matched to a gene: 19. CDR3 loop: CASSMGRIAGGVSEEQFF. CDR3 DNA sequence: TGTGCCAGTAGTATGGGGCGGATCGCGGGAGGGGTGAGCGAGGAGCAGTTCTTC.

The CDR3 loop is CASSVPQGRVTEAFF. The CDR3 DNA is TGTGCCAGCAGCGTACCACAGGGACGGGTCACTGAAGCTTTCTTT. The chain has TRBV9 and TRBJ1-1, with D perhaps matching TRBD1 (6 bases). The CDR3 loop spans 15 amino acids. Per germline, CDR1 SGDLS and CDR2 YYNGEE. Deletions cut 1 base from V and 4 bases from J, with 14 bases between.

This chain links TRBV6-1 with TRBJ1-1; D is ambiguous. The CDR3 consists of 11 residues. With 5 bases removed from V and 8 bases from J, the gap between germline ends came to 9 bases. The germline CDR1 and CDR2 sequences are MNHNS and SASEGT. The CDR3 nucleotides read TGTGCCAGCAGTTTCAACCGGGAAGCTTTCTTT. This encodes CASSFNREAFF.

This clonotype was recorded many times. This chain links TRBV5-1 with TRBJ1-1, with 8 bases that match TRBD1. V gave up 3 bases and J gave up 4 bases; unmatched junction bases: 5. This CDR3 contains 14 residues. Germline values: CDR1 SGHRS, CDR2 YFSETQ. CDR3: CASSYDRGGTEAFF. CDR3 nucleotides: TGCGCCAGCAGCTATGACAGGGGAGGCACTGAAGCTTTCTTT. Combining the CDR3 with reference TRBV5-1 and TRBJ1-1 gives the whole variable domain KAGVTQTPRYLIKTRGQQVTLSCSPISGHRSVSWYQQTPGQGLQFLFEYFSETQRNKGNFPGRFSGRQFSNSRSEMNVSTLELGDSALYLCASSYDRGGTEAFFGQGTRLTVV.

This clonotype was recorded at least ten times. This chain links TRBV7-6 with TRBJ2-1; 9 nucleotides align to TRBD2. Germline trimming cut 0 bases from V and 6 bases from J; bases unmatched to any gene: 12. Germline-derived CDR1 and CDR2 are SGHVS and FNYEAQ. This CDR3 contains 18 residues. The chain's CDR3 is CASSLAGMAGGPLNEQFF. The CDR3 DNA follows: TGTGCCAGCAGCTTAGCCGGTATGGCGGGGGGGCCCCTCAATGAGCAGTTCTTC.

Many counts were recorded for this clonotype. The V call is TRBV7-2, the J call TRBJ1-1; D call uncertain. Trimming took off 0 bases at V and 4 bases at J, with 3 bases between the two ends. The CDR3 runs to 12 residues. Germline V gives CDR1 SGHTA, CDR2 FQGNSA. The CDR3 is CASSLAFTEAFF. As DNA, the CDR3 is TGTGCCAGCAGCTTAGCGTTCACTGAAGCTTTCTTT. The variable domain in full, completed from reference TRBV7-2 and TRBJ1-1, reads GAGVSQSPSNKVTEKGKDVELRCDPISGHTALYWYRQSLGQGLEFLIYFQGNSAPDKSGLPSDRFSAERTGGSVSTLTIQRTQQEDSAVYLCASSLAFTEAFFGQGTRLTVV.

This clonotype occurred many times. The DNA for the CDR3 is TGTGCCAGTAGTACATCCGGGACAGGGGGTACCCAGTACTTC. Its translation is CASSTSGTGGTQYF. The rearrangement links TRBV19 to TRBJ2-5, with 11 bases identical to TRBD1. With V trimmed by 4 bases and J by 8 bases, 6 bases remained unmatched. From germline, CDR1 is LNHDA and CDR2 SQIVND (reference sequence). CDR3 length: 14 residues.

This clonotype has at least ten counts. V usage is TRBV6-2 or TRBV6-3 and J usage is TRBJ2-6; a weak D match, TRBD1 (6 bases). V was shortened by 4 bases and J by 0 bases, with 16 bases between the two germline ends. The germline V gene has CDR1 MNHEY and CDR2 SVGEGT. The CDR3 loop spans 18 amino acids. The CDR3 DNA reads as TGTGCCAGCAGTTCGCCACAGGGCCGTACCTCTGGGGCCAACGTCCTGACTTTC. This codes for CASSSPQGRTSGANVLTF.

The sample holds many counts of this clonotype. The chain recombines TRBV28 with TRBJ2-3; 8 bases align to TRBD2. Germline V gene lookup returns CDR1 MDHEN and CDR2 SYDVKM. This CDR3 has 16 amino acids. V gave up 3 bases and J gave up 3 bases; unmatched junction bases: 8. CDR3 region: CASSLVAGIGTDTQYF. CDR3 nucleotides: TGTGCCAGCAGTTTGGTAGCGGGGATAGGAACAGATACGCAGTATTTT.

A word on this clonotype: A much larger clone lies one base from this, so it may be a read error. The chain recombines TRBV11-2 with TRBJ1-1; D unresolved. The CDR3 extends over 15 amino acids. V was shortened by 2 bases and J by 1 base, with 11 bases between the two germline ends. The germline V gene encodes CDR1 SGHAT and CDR2 FQNNGV. The CDR3 nucleotides are TGTGCCAGCAGCTTAATCGGCACCGAGAACACTGAAGCTTTCTTT. It specifies CASSLIGTENTEAFF.

Regarding this clonotype: Possible read error: a much larger clone is one base away. The gene calls are TRBV7-3 and TRBJ2-2; 10 bases are shared with TRBD2. CDR1 SGHTA and CDR2 FQGTGA come from the germline V gene. The junction had 11 bases not matched to a gene; V was cut back by 6 bases and J by 7 bases. This CDR3 spans 16 amino acids. The DNA of the CDR3 is TGTGCCAGCAGGTTGGCTAGCGGGGGACAAGTCGGGGAGCTGTTTTTT. Residues: CASRLASGGQVGELFF.

This clonotype has ten or more counts. The chain has TRBV3-1 and TRBJ1-2; 9 bases line up with TRBD1. Trimming took 4 bases from V and 4 from J; bases not matched to a gene: 7. Germline V lookup: CDR1 LGHDT, CDR2 YNNKEL (reference sequence). CDR3 length equals 15 residues. CDR3 coding DNA: TGTGCCAGCAGCCGAGACAGGGGGTCCTCCTATGGCTACACCTTC. It codes for CASSRDRGSSYGYTF.

The sample holds many counts of this clonotype. The J gene is TRBJ2-7, the V gene TRBV7-9, with D perhaps assigned TRBD1 or TRBD2 (6 bases each). Per germline, CDR1 SEHNR and CDR2 FQNEAQ (reference sequence). This CDR3 has 13 amino acids. V was clipped by 8 bases and J by 4 bases, with 15 bases between them. The CDR3 DNA reads as TGTGCCAGCGGGGGGCAGGCCATGTACGAGCAGTACTTC. It encodes CASGGQAMYEQYF.

This clonotype was observed a few times. The chain has TRBV4-1 and TRBJ2-3; D may match TRBD1 or TRBD2 (6 bases each). V was clipped by 5 bases and J by 4 bases, with 16 bases between them. The CDR3 spans 15 residues. Germline CDR1 and CDR2: MGHRA and YSYEKL. CDR3 bases: TGCGCCAGCAGCTCCTGGGGGGCCCAGGCAGATACGCAGTATTTT. Its protein is CASSSWGAQADTQYF.

This clonotype was counted many times. The chain has TRBV19 and TRBJ1-2; D is possibly TRBD1 (5 bases). The CDR3 spans 15 residues. Trimming stripped 5 bases from V and 4 bases from J, with 17 bases between. Germline CDR1 reads LNHDA; CDR2 reads SQIVND (reference sequence). CDR3 amino acids: CASSLRDGHIYGYTF. The DNA for the CDR3 is TGTGCCAGTAGTCTACGGGACGGACATATCTATGGCTACACCTTC.

This clonotype appeared many times. CDR3 coding DNA: TGTGCCAGCGGAGGACAGGGGGCGGGAGAGACCCAGTACTTC. Translated: CASGGQGAGETQYF. The gene calls are TRBV6-1 and TRBJ2-5; TRBD1 aligns across 11 bases. This CDR3 region has 14 residues. Germline V gene lookup returns CDR1 MNHNS and CDR2 SASEGT. V was pared by 8 bases and J by 4 bases, with 6 bases of the junction left unmatched.

This clonotype was observed at least ten times. The chain joins TRBV27 to TRBJ2-1, with D perhaps matching TRBD1 (6 bases). The CDR3 sequence is 15 residues long. The V gene's germline CDR1 is MNHEY and CDR2 SMNVEV (reference sequence). Trimming left V 6 bases short and J 0 bases short, with 12 bases between. CDR3 in amino acids: CASRQGGSSYNEQFF. The CDR3 region has the DNA TGTGCCAGCAGGCAAGGGGGTAGCTCCTACAATGAGCAGTTCTTC.